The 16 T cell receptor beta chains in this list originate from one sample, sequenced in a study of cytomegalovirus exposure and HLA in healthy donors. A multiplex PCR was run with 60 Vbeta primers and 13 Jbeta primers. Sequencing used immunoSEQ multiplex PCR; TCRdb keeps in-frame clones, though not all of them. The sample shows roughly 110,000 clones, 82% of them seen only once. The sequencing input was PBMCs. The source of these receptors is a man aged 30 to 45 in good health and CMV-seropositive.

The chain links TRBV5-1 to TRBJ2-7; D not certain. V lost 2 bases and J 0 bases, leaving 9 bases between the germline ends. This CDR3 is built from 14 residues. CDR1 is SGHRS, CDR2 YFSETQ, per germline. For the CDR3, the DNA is TGCGCCAGCAGCTTACTTATTAGCTCCTACGAGCAGTACTTC. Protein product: CASSLLISSYEQYF.

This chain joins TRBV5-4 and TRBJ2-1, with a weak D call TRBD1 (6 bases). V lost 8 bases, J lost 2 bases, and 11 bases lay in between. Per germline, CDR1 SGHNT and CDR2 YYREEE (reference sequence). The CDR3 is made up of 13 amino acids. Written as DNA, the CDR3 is TGTGCCAGTAGGACAGAGGCCTACAATGAGCAGTTCTTC. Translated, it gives CASRTEAYNEQFF.

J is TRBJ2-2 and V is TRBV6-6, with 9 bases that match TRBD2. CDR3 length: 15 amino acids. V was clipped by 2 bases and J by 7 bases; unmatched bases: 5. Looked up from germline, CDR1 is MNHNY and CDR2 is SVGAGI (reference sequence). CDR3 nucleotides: TGTGCCAGCAGTTACACGACTAGCGGATACGGGGAGCTGTTTTTT. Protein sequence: CASSYTTSGYGELFF.

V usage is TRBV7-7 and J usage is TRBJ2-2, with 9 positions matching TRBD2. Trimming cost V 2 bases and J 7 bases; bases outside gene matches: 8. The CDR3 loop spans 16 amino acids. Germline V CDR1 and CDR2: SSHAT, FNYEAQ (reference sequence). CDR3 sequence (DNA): TGTGCCAGCAGCTTACTTGCGGGGGGGCCGGTCGGGGAGCTGTTTTTT. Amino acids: CASSLLAGGPVGELFF.

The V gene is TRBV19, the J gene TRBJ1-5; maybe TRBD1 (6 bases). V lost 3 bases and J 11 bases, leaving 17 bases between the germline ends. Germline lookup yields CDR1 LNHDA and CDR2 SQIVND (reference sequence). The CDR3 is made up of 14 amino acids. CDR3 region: CASSMAQGWAAQHF. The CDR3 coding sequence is TGTGCCAGTAGTATGGCCCAGGGGTGGGCAGCCCAGCATTTT.

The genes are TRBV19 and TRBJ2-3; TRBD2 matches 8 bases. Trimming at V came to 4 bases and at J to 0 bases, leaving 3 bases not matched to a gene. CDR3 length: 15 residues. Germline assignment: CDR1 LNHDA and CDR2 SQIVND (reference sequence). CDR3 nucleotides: TGTGCCAGTAGTAGAAGCGGGAGCAGCACAGATACGCAGTATTTT. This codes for CASSRSGSSTDTQYF.

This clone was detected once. CDR3 sequence reads: CASSYGTGGGYTF. The CDR3 DNA sequence: TGTGCCAGCAGTTACGGGACAGGGGGAGGCTACACCTTC. The chain has TRBV6-6 and TRBJ1-2; 11 bases agree with TRBD1. The CDR3 sequence is 13 residues long. Trimming removed 2 bases from V and 8 bases from J; junction bases left unmatched: 1. In germline, CDR1 is MNHNY, CDR2 SVGAGI (reference sequence).

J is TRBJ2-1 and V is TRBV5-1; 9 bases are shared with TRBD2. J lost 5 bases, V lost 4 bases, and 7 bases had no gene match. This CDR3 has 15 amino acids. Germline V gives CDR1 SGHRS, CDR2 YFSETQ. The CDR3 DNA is TGCGCCAGCAGCACCCCGGAGCGGGGGGACAATGAGCAGTTCTTC. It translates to CASSTPERGDNEQFF.

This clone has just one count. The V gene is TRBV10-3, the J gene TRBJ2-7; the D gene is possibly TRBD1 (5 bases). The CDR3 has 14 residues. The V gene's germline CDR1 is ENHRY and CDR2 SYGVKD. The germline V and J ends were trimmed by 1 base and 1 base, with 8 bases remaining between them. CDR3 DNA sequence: TGTGCCATCAGTGAGTGGGGCTCTTCCTACGAGCAGTACTTC. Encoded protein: CAISEWGSSYEQYF.

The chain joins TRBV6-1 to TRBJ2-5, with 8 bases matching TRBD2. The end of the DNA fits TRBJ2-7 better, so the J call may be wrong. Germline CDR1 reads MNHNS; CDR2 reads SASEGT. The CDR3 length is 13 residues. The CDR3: CAVRGGGTYEQYF. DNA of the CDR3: TGTGCCGTCCGGGGGGGCGGAACCTACGAGCAGTACTTC.

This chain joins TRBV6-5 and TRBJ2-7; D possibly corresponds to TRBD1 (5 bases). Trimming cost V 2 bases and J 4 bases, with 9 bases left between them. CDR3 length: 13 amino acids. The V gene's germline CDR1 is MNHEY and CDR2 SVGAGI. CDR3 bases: TGTGCCAGCAGTTACGGGGCAGGTTACGAGCAGTACTTC. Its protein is CASSYGAGYEQYF.

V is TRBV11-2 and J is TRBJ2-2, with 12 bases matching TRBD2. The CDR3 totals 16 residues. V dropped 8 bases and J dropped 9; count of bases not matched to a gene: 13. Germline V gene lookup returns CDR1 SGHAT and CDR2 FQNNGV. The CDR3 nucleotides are TGTGCCAGCCTTGGACTAGCGGGGTCACCAGGCAGGGAGCTGTTTTTT. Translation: CASLGLAGSPGRELFF.

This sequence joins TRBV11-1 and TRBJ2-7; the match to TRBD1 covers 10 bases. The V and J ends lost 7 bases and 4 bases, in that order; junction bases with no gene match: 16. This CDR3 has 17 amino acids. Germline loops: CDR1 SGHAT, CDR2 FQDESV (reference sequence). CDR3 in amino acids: CASTPGQGISENYEQYF. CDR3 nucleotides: TGTGCCAGCACCCCGGGACAGGGGATATCAGAAAATTACGAGCAGTACTTC.

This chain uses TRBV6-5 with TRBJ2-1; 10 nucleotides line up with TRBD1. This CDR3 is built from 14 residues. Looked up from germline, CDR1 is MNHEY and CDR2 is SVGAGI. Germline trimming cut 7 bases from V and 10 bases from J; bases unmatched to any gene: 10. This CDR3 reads CASTYGTGVGEQFF. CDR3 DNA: TGTGCCAGCACCTACGGGACAGGGGTAGGGGAGCAGTTCTTC.

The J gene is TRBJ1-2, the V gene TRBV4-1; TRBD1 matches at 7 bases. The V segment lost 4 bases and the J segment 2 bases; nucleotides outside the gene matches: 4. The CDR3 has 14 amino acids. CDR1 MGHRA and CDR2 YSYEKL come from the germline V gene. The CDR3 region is CASSPGTANYGYTF. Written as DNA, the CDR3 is TGCGCCAGCAGCCCTGGGACAGCGAACTATGGCTACACCTTC.

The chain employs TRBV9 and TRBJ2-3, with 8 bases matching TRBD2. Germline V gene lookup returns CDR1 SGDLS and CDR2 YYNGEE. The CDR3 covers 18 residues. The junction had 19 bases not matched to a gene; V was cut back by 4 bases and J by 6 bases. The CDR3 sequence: CASSPSVGAGDLGDTQYF. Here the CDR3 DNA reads TGTGCCAGCAGCCCTTCGGTAGGAGCGGGGGACCTTGGCGATACGCAGTATTTT.